The 3 T cell receptor beta chains below were found in one sample sequenced in a study of identical twins. Via MiXCR, TCRdb re-called the 5' RACE reads, giving one row per CDR3 protein. Among fewer than 650,000 distinct CDR3 sequences listed, roughly 9.5% were seen once. The same data also went into a second study, on yellow fever vaccine responses in identical twins.

Sequencing was carried out using PBMCs. These receptors came from a woman younger than 30 in good health.

This clonotype was seen ten or more times. J is TRBJ2-1 and V is TRBV4-3; the D gene is possibly TRBD1 (6 bases). The germline V gene has CDR1 LGHNA and CDR2 YSLEER. V lost 2 bases and J lost 2, with 13 bases in between. CDR3 length equals 16 residues. CDR3 amino acids: CASSQIAGATYNEQFF. DNA of the CDR3: TGCGCCAGCAGCCAAATCGCAGGGGCGACCTACAATGAGCAGTTCTTC.

This clonotype was recorded a few times. The CDR3 loop reads CASSQDRTGLYEQYF. CDR3 sequence (DNA): TGCGCCAGCAGCCAAGATAGGACAGGCTTATACGAGCAGTACTTC. The chain has TRBV4-3 and TRBJ2-7, with TRBD1 identical over 7 bases. From germline, CDR1 is LGHNA and CDR2 YSLEER. This CDR3 region has 15 residues. V lost 0 bases to trimming and J lost 4 bases; unmatched junction nucleotides: 6.

V gene TRBV7-9 combines with J gene TRBJ2-1; D is unresolved. Looked up from germline, CDR1 is SEHNR and CDR2 is FQNEAQ (reference sequence). Deletions cut 10 bases from V and 0 bases from J, with 16 bases between. The CDR3 runs 15 residues. DNA for the CDR3: TGTGCCATGGGCCCCGGGCTACTCTCCTACAATGAGCAGTTCTTC. Translation: CAMGPGLLSYNEQFF.